These 5 T cell receptor beta chains were all obtained from the same sample, sequenced in a study of graft-versus-host responses after intestinal transplantation (dated by TCRdb to the early 2020s). Per the publication, the time point label means: cells obtained before transplantation from donor or recipient. Preparation of the library involved the immunoSEQ multiplex PCR assay. Imported from immuneACCESS, the table was reduced by TCRdb to in-frame sequences with V and J called. These copies leave out some clones; in studies compared against another copy, an unresolved V gene accounts for under half, and the cause of the remainder is not known. Counted in this sample were around 110,000 clones; approximately 90% of them appeared once. The ten largest clonotypes hold roughly 0.2% of the sample. Which antigens these TCRs recognize remains unknown. This sample comprised unstimulated CD4+ T cells sorted from spleen or lymph node cells, obtained before intestinal transplant. The source of these receptors is a human donor who received an intestinal transplant.

In nucleotides, the CDR3 is TGTGCCAGCATGCGGGCGGGGGCCTACGAGCAGTACTTC. Its translation is CASMRAGAYEQYF. V is TRBV2 and J is TRBJ2-7; 7 bases are a match to TRBD2. Trimming removed 7 bases from V and 2 bases from J; junction bases left unmatched: 5. The CDR3 is made up of 13 amino acids. Germline loops: CDR1 SNHLY, CDR2 FYNNEI.

V is TRBV5-6 and J is TRBJ1-2, with 8 bases that match TRBD1. V shed 3 bases and J 4 bases; nucleotides not matched to a gene: 5. Germline CDR1 SGHDT, CDR2 YYEEEE. The CDR3 is 14 amino acids. CDR3 nucleotide sequence: TGTGCCAGCAGCTCCGGACAGGGCCTCTATGGCTACACCTTC. Protein product: CASSSGQGLYGYTF.

The rearrangement uses TRBV4-3 and TRBJ2-3; no firm D call. Germline V lookup: CDR1 LGHNA, CDR2 YSLEER. Trimming shortened V by 0 bases and J by 6 bases, and 13 bases separated the two germline ends. CDR3 length equals 15 residues. CDR3 coding DNA: TGCGCCAGCAGCCAAGATCTCCTCTTCGGGGATACGCAGTATTTT. It yields the protein CASSQDLLFGDTQYF.

The V call is TRBV4-1, the J call TRBJ2-3; 7 nucleotides agree with TRBD2. CDR1 MGHRA and CDR2 YSYEKL come from the germline V gene. V gave up 2 bases and J gave up 0 bases; unmatched junction bases: 8. The CDR3 is 17 amino acids. Here the CDR3 reads CASSQFGAAGSTDTQYF. CDR3 nucleotide sequence: TGCGCCAGCAGCCAATTCGGTGCAGCGGGGAGCACAGATACGCAGTATTTT.

The rearrangement links TRBV5-5 to TRBJ1-2; D is undetermined. CDR3 size: 12 residues. CDR1 and CDR2 from the germline V gene are SGHKS and YYEKEE (reference sequence). Deletions cut 7 bases from V and 4 bases from J, with 11 bases between. The DNA of the CDR3 is TGTGCCAGCCTCATCGAGGGCTATGGCTACACCTTC. Residues: CASLIEGYGYTF.